The 24 T cell receptor beta chains listed next were all sequenced from one sample in a study of T-cell reconstitution after alpha-beta-depleted transplantation in children. Preparation of the TCRbeta library was carried out with unique molecular identifiers. TCRdb processed the PCR reads anew with MiXCR; each CDR3 protein has one entry. The sample includes about 270,000 distinct CDR3 sequences, about a tenth seen only once; the top ten take about 9.5%. Specimen: PBMCs from the stem cell graft donor, collected from the stem cell graft. All receptors derive from a human donor who donated a stem cell graft to a child with SCID.

This clonotype was seen repeatedly, ten times or more. This chain uses TRBV12-3 or TRBV12-4 with TRBJ1-3; D gene unclear. The V end lost 7 bases, the J end lost 8 bases, and 15 bases lay between the germline ends. The CDR3 contains 13 residues. Here the CDR3 reads CASTYSNGDTIYF. The CDR3 DNA reads as TGTGCCAGCACCTACTCTAACGGGGACACCATATATTTT.

The sample holds many counts of this clonotype. V and J are TRBV19 and TRBJ1-1; D remains ambiguous. The CDR3 is 15 residues long. CDR1 is LNHDA and CDR2 is SQIVND in the germline V gene (reference sequence). V was cut by 2 bases and J by 4 bases, with 14 bases left in between. The DNA of the CDR3 is TGTGCCAGTAGTATAATAAAGCCCCCGGGCACTGAAGCTTTCTTT. Amino acids: CASSIIKPPGTEAFF.

This clonotype was seen many times. The chain carries TRBV29-1 and TRBJ2-1; D not certain. V dropped 4 bases and J dropped 3 bases, with 10 bases sitting between them. CDR1 is SQVTM, CDR2 ANQGSEA, per germline. The length of the CDR3 is 13 residues. CDR3 residues: CSVGTAIYNEQFF. The DNA for the CDR3 is TGCAGCGTTGGTACAGCCATCTACAATGAGCAGTTCTTC.

There are a few counts of this clonotype. The V and J genes are TRBV29-1 and TRBJ1-4, with 9 bases fitting TRBD1. Trimming removed 6 bases from V and 6 bases from J; junction bases left unmatched: 2. Per the germline V gene, CDR1 is SQVTM and CDR2 is ANQGSEA. The CDR3 length is 12 residues. CDR3 sequence: CSVGQGYEKLFF. Written as DNA, the CDR3 is TGCAGCGTCGGACAGGGGTATGAAAAACTGTTTTTT.

This clonotype has a handful of counts. V usage is TRBV7-8 and J usage is TRBJ2-1, with 8 positions matching TRBD1. The CDR3 contains 17 residues. The V gene's germline CDR1 is SGHVS and CDR2 FQNEAQ. V was pared by 4 bases and J by 4 bases, with 12 bases of the junction left unmatched. The CDR3 bases are TGTGCCAGCAGCTCGCAGCAGATCAGGGACAGGTACAATGAGCAGTTCTTC. This gives the protein CASSSQQIRDRYNEQFF.

Comment on this clonotype: Given a much more abundant clone one base away, this may be a read error. In DNA, the CDR3 is TGCAGTGCTAGAGGGACAGGGGGTATGGAGACCAAGTACTTC. Protein sequence: CSARGTGGMETKYF. The chain recombines TRBV20-1 with TRBJ2-5; 10 bases align to TRBD1. There are 14 residues in the CDR3. Germline-derived CDR1 and CDR2 are DFQATT and SNEGSKA (reference sequence).

A few counts support this clonotype. The V call is TRBV7-9, the J call TRBJ2-3; D possibly matches TRBD1 or TRBD2 (5 bases each). CDR1 SEHNR and CDR2 FQNEAQ come from the germline V gene (reference sequence). The CDR3 length is 13 residues. The V gene lost 6 bases and the J gene lost 4 bases, with 11 bases spanning the gap. CDR3 protein: CASRPRDADTQYF. CDR3 nucleotides: TGTGCCAGCAGACCTAGGGACGCAGATACGCAGTATTTT.

The CDR3 bases are TGTGCCAGCAGCCAAGCCCGGACTAGCGATGACCAGTACTTC. It codes for CASSQARTSDDQYF. J is TRBJ2-5 and V is TRBV14; 9 bases map to TRBD2. This CDR3 has 14 residues. After removal of 1 base from V and 10 bases from J, the junction contained 7 bases not matched to a gene. Germline lookup yields CDR1 SGHDN and CDR2 FVKESK.

This clonotype was observed at least ten times. This chain links TRBV20-1 with TRBJ2-7, with 8 bases aligning to TRBD1. CDR1 is DFQATT and CDR2 is SNEGSKA in the germline V gene (reference sequence). CDR3 length: 13 residues. The trim removed 3 bases at V and 4 bases at J, leaving 5 bases unmatched. CDR3 loop: CSASQGAFYEQYF. The CDR3 bases are TGCAGTGCTAGCCAGGGGGCGTTTTACGAGCAGTACTTC.

This clonotype was counted a few times. V and J are TRBV9 and TRBJ2-3; possible D gene TRBD1, 6 bases. There are 17 residues in the CDR3. In germline, CDR1 is SGDLS, CDR2 YYNGEE. The germline V and J ends were trimmed by 0 bases and 3 bases, with 17 bases remaining between them. The CDR3 here is CASSVALFGGTTDTQYF. CDR3 bases: TGTGCCAGCAGCGTAGCTTTGTTTGGGGGCACGACAGATACGCAGTATTTT.

This clonotype was counted between two and nine times. This chain links TRBV9 with TRBJ1-2; D is ambiguous. V was pared by 2 bases and J by 3 bases, with 8 bases between. The germline V gene has CDR1 SGDLS and CDR2 YYNGEE. CDR3 length: 13 amino acids. CDR3 residues: CASSVWQDYGYTF. The CDR3 nucleotides read TGTGCCAGCAGCGTTTGGCAGGACTATGGCTACACCTTC.

This clonotype was recorded many times. The CDR3 spells CASSVDGRNYGYTF. The CDR3 bases are TGTGCCAGCAGCGTAGATGGCAGGAACTATGGCTACACCTTC. The chain links TRBV9 to TRBJ1-2; D is unresolved. CDR3 length: 14 residues. Trimming stripped 0 bases from V and 2 bases from J, with 8 bases between. CDR1 and CDR2 from the germline V gene are SGDLS and YYNGEE.

The chain carries TRBV3-1 and TRBJ2-7, with D tentatively TRBD1 or TRBD2 (5 bases each). V lost 4 bases, J lost 2 bases, and 15 bases lay in between. The germline gives CDR1 LGHDT, CDR2 YNNKEL (reference sequence). CDR3 length: 15 amino acids. The CDR3 here is CASSPRGDIAYEQYF. CDR3 bases: TGTGCCAGCAGCCCTCGAGGGGATATAGCCTACGAGCAGTACTTC.

J is TRBJ2-2 and V is TRBV4-1; D gene unclear. The germline V gene encodes CDR1 MGHRA and CDR2 YSYEKL. Trimming shortened V by 1 base and J by 6 bases, and 6 bases separated the two germline ends. The CDR3 covers 13 residues. CDR3 in amino acids: CASSQVSSGELFF. The CDR3 nucleotides are TGCGCCAGCAGCCAAGTTTCGTCCGGGGAGCTGTTTTTT.

This clonotype has at least ten counts. The chain links TRBV12-3 or TRBV12-4 to TRBJ2-5, with TRBD1 matching over 9 bases. V was clipped by 5 bases and J by 1 base; unmatched bases: 5. The CDR3 spans 15 residues. Here the CDR3 reads CASSRTGGGQETQYF. For the CDR3, the DNA is TGTGCCAGCAGTCGAACAGGGGGCGGCCAAGAGACCCAGTACTTC.

The chain recombines TRBV20-1 with TRBJ2-7, with TRBD1 identical over 11 bases. The CDR3 is 14 residues long. Germline values: CDR1 DFQATT, CDR2 SNEGSKA (reference sequence). The J segment lost 3 bases and the V segment lost 6 bases, leaving 7 bases of the junction unmatched. CDR3 in DNA: TGCAGTGCAATCCGGGACAGGGGGATCTACGAGCAGTACTTC. Its protein is CSAIRDRGIYEQYF.

This clonotype was observed a handful of times. This chain links TRBV5-5 with TRBJ2-3; D may be TRBD2 (6 bases). V lost 2 bases and J 1 base, leaving 14 bases between the germline ends. The CDR3 length is 16 residues. CDR1 is SGHKS, CDR2 YYEKEE, per germline (reference sequence). In nucleotides, the CDR3 is TGTGCCAGCAGCTTACGACTAGGGGAAGGCACAGATACGCAGTATTTT. Protein: CASSLRLGEGTDTQYF.

This rearrangement joins TRBV29-1 to TRBJ1-1; 7 bases are shared with TRBD1. V lost 4 bases and J lost 6; bases outside the gene matches: 11. This CDR3 comprises 14 residues. Germline V gene lookup returns CDR1 SQVTM and CDR2 ANQGSEA. Here the CDR3 reads CSVVPTGFTAEAFF. The CDR3 bases are TGCAGCGTTGTCCCGACAGGGTTCACCGCTGAAGCTTTCTTT.

This clonotype was counted at least ten times. The V call is TRBV20-1, the J call TRBJ2-2; a weak D match, TRBD1 (6 bases). With 6 bases removed from V and 3 bases from J, the gap between germline ends came to 17 bases. CDR3 length: 15 amino acids. Looked up from germline, CDR1 is DFQATT and CDR2 is SNEGSKA (reference sequence). For the CDR3, the DNA is TGCAGTGCGTCTAGAGGACAGTCCGACACCGGGGAGCTGTTTTTT. Translation gives CSASRGQSDTGELFF.

There are a few counts of this clonotype. The V gene is TRBV7-8, the J gene TRBJ2-7; 10 bases agree with TRBD2. This CDR3 is built from 15 residues. With 6 bases clipped from V and 1 base from J, the junction kept 6 bases outside the gene matches. Germline CDR1 SGHVS, CDR2 FQNEAQ. CDR3: CASRQLAGRSYEQYF. DNA for the CDR3: TGTGCCAGCAGACAACTAGCGGGGCGTTCCTACGAGCAGTACTTC.

The genes are TRBV4-1 and TRBJ2-7; 7 nucleotides line up with TRBD1. The CDR3 extends over 15 amino acids. The germline CDR1 and CDR2 sequences are MGHRA and YSYEKL. The V and J ends lost 4 bases and 0 bases, in that order; junction bases with no gene match: 6. CDR3: CASSPAEGASYEQYF. DNA of the CDR3: TGCGCCAGCAGCCCCGCCGAGGGGGCCTCCTACGAGCAGTACTTC.

The chain combines TRBV5-5 with TRBJ2-3, with 8 bases that match TRBD1. V lost 4 bases, J lost 0 bases, and 4 bases stayed unmatched. The CDR3 contains 15 residues. The germline gives CDR1 SGHKS, CDR2 YYEKEE (reference sequence). CDR3: CASSTRDRSTDTQYF. DNA for the CDR3: TGTGCCAGCAGCACCCGGGACAGGAGCACAGATACGCAGTATTTT. Complete variable domain (other parts from reference TRBV5-5 and TRBJ2-3): DAGVTQSPTHLIKTRGQQVTLRCSPISGHKSVSWYQQVLGQGPQFIFQYYEKEERGRGNFPDRFSARQFPNYSSELNVNALLLGDSALYLCASSTRDRSTDTQYFGPGTRLTVL.

This rearrangement joins TRBV2 to TRBJ1-2; TRBD1 aligns across 7 bases. V gave up 7 bases and J gave up 4 bases; unmatched junction bases: 12. This CDR3 is 15 amino acids long. The germline V gene encodes CDR1 SNHLY and CDR2 FYNNEI. Here the CDR3 DNA reads TGTGCCAGCAACGACGACAGGGTAGTTTCCTATGGCTACACCTTC. It codes for CASNDDRVVSYGYTF.

This clonotype was seen only a few times. V is TRBV9 and J is TRBJ1-2; D ambiguous. The CDR3 covers 15 residues. Germline V CDR1 and CDR2: SGDLS, YYNGEE. The V and J ends lost 4 bases and 0 bases respectively, with 13 bases between them. The CDR3 loop is CASSLRVSANYGYTF. The CDR3 bases are TGTGCCAGCAGCTTAAGAGTATCAGCTAACTATGGCTACACCTTC. The full variable domain, rest sourced from reference TRBV9 and TRBJ1-2, is DSGVTQTPKHLITATGQRVTLRCSPRSGDLSVYWYQQSLDQGLQFLIQYYNGEERAKGNILERFSAQQFPDLHSELNLSSLELGDSALYFCASSLRVSANYGYTFGSGTRLTVV.